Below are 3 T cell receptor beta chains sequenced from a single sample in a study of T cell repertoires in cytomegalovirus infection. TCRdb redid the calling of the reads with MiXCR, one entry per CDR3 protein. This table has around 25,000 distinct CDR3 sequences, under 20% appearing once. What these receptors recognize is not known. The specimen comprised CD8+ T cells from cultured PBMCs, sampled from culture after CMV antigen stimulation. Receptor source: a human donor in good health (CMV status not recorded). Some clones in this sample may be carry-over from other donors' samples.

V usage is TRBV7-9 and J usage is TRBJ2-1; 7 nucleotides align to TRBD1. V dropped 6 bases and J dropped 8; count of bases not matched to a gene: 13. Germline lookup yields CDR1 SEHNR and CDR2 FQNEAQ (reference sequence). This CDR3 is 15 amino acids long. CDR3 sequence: CASRHPWTGSDEQFF. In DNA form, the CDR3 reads TGTGCCAGCAGACATCCGTGGACAGGCTCGGATGAGCAGTTCTTC.

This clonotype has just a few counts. CDR3 in DNA: TGTGCCAGCAGTTACGGTACTAACGAGCAGTACTTC. Protein sequence: CASSYGTNEQYF. The chain combines TRBV6-2 or TRBV6-3 with TRBJ2-7; unclear D gene. Trimming took 2 bases from V and 5 from J, leaving 7 bases between them. This CDR3 has 12 amino acids. Per the germline V gene, CDR1 is MNHEY and CDR2 is SVGEGT.

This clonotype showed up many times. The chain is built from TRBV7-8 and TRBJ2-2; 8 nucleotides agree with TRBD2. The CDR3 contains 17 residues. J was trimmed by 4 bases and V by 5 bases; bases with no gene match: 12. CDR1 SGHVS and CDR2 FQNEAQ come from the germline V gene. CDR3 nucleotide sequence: TGTGCCAGCAGCCCGGAGGTCAGCGGGAGAGGCACCGGGGAGCTGTTTTTT. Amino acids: CASSPEVSGRGTGELFF.